The 14 T cell receptor beta chains below were found in one sample sequenced in a study of T cell repertoires in cytomegalovirus infection. TCRdb independently ran MiXCR on the reads; one entry per CDR3 protein. This sample carries under 350,000 distinct CDR3 sequences, approximately 8.9% of them seen once, and the ten largest clones take approximately 2.4%. Sequencing was performed on PBMCs. These receptors were taken from a human donor in good health (CMV status not recorded). Some clones in this sample may be carry-over from other donors' samples.

This clonotype came up many times. The chain joins TRBV2 to TRBJ1-4, with 7 bases identical to TRBD1. CDR3 length: 15 amino acids. Germline V gene data show CDR1 as SNHLY and CDR2 as FYNNEI. After removal of 7 bases from V and 1 base from J, the junction contained 6 bases not matched to a gene. The CDR3 spells CASKGGRQTNEKLFF. The CDR3 DNA reads TGTGCCAGCAAAGGGGGCAGACAAACTAATGAAAAACTGTTTTTT.

This clonotype was observed many times. V is TRBV27 and J is TRBJ2-5; 9 bases fit TRBD1. Unmatched junction bases numbered 9, after V lost 5 bases and J lost 5 bases. The germline CDR1 and CDR2 sequences are MNHEY and SMNVEV (reference sequence). This CDR3 contains 15 residues. The CDR3 here is CASSPTGGWKETQYF. The CDR3 DNA is TGTGCCAGCAGTCCCACAGGGGGCTGGAAGGAGACCCAGTACTTC.

Many counts were recorded for this clonotype. V gene TRBV29-1 combines with J gene TRBJ2-1; 7 bases align to TRBD1. The CDR3 contains 15 residues. The ends lost 7 bases at V and 0 bases at J; junction bases unmatched: 9. Germline-derived CDR1 and CDR2 are SQVTM and ANQGSEA. CDR3 sequence reads: CSAKGGSSSYNEQFF. The CDR3 DNA reads as TGCAGCGCTAAAGGGGGCTCCAGCTCCTACAATGAGCAGTTCTTC.

There are many counts of this clonotype. This chain joins TRBV3-1 and TRBJ2-5; no definite D call. The CDR3 covers 15 residues. V was clipped by 0 bases and J by 5 bases, with 13 bases between them. The V gene's germline CDR1 is LGHDT and CDR2 YNNKEL (reference sequence). In DNA, the CDR3 is TGTGCCAGCAGCCAAGATCCCTCGGGTCGTGAGACCCAGTACTTC. This translates into CASSQDPSGRETQYF.

The rearrangement links TRBV14 to TRBJ1-4; possibly TRBD1 for D (5 bases). This CDR3 contains 19 residues. V dropped 4 bases and J dropped 0 bases, with 21 bases sitting between them. The germline CDR1 and CDR2 sequences are SGHDN and FVKESK. Here the CDR3 reads CASSPSTGPIPATNEKLFF. The CDR3 nucleotides are TGTGCCAGCAGCCCTAGTACAGGCCCTATCCCCGCAACTAATGAAAAACTGTTTTTT.

The chain recombines TRBV19 with TRBJ2-1, with TRBD1 as a possible D gene (5 bases). The CDR3 consists of 16 residues. V was clipped by 6 bases and J by 2 bases, with 17 bases between them. Germline V gives CDR1 LNHDA, CDR2 SQIVND (reference sequence). CDR3 protein: CASSPFTTVTYNEQFF. CDR3 sequence (DNA): TGTGCCAGTAGCCCCTTCACGACAGTGACCTACAATGAGCAGTTCTTC.

In regard to this clonotype: Given a much more abundant clone one base away, this may be a read error. The V call is TRBV7-9, the J call TRBJ1-1, with a weak D call TRBD1 (5 bases). Germline V gene lookup returns CDR1 SEHNR and CDR2 FQNEAQ (reference sequence). The CDR3 is 15 amino acids. CDR3 nucleotide sequence: TGTACCAGCAGCTTAAAGTCAGGGATTAGCACTGAAGCTTTCTTT. Protein: CTSSLKSGISTEAFF.

Notes on this clonotype: This may stem from a read error, because a much larger clone lies one nucleotide away. The chain joins TRBV15 to TRBJ2-5; 7 bases map to TRBD2. The CDR3 runs 15 residues. Germline V gives CDR1 LNHNV, CDR2 YYDKDF (reference sequence). CDR3: CATNRPREGGETQYF. The CDR3 bases are TGTGCCACCAACAGACCGAGGGAGGGAGGAGAGACCCAGTACTTC.

This clonotype was detected a few times. V usage is TRBV4-2 and J usage is TRBJ2-1, with 9 bases identical to TRBD2. CDR3 length: 18 residues. CDR1 and CDR2 from the germline V gene are LGHNA and YNFKEQ. After removal of 4 bases from V and 4 bases from J, the junction contained 14 bases not matched to a gene. Here the CDR3 DNA reads TGTGCCAGCAGCCCGTCGCCCCGGGGCGGGGGGGTTTACAATGAGCAGTTCTTC. Encoded protein: CASSPSPRGGGVYNEQFF.

This clonotype was detected a few times. V and J are TRBV18 and TRBJ2-5; D uncertain. There are 14 residues in the CDR3. V was trimmed by 2 bases and J by 5 bases, leaving 12 bases between them. From germline, CDR1 is KGHSH and CDR2 LQKENI. The CDR3 DNA sequence: TGTGCCAGCTCACCAGACCAGGTGGGGGAGACCCAGTACTTC. As protein: CASSPDQVGETQYF.

The J gene is TRBJ1-3, the V gene TRBV20-1; 7 bases map to TRBD1. J lost 4 bases, V lost 6 bases, and 6 bases had no gene match. This CDR3 is built from 13 residues. The V gene's germline CDR1 is DFQATT and CDR2 SNEGSKA (reference sequence). CDR3 sequence: CSAGRGTGNTIYF. The CDR3 bases are TGCAGTGCCGGCAGGGGGACGGGAAACACCATATATTTT.

This clonotype was observed at least ten times. The V gene is TRBV20-1, the J gene TRBJ2-2; TRBD1 matches 7 bases. Germline-derived CDR1 and CDR2 are DFQATT and SNEGSKA (reference sequence). The CDR3 runs to 16 residues. V shed 0 bases and J 2 bases; nucleotides not matched to a gene: 6. The CDR3 loop reads CSARDTRQGNTGELFF. The CDR3, as DNA: TGCAGTGCTAGAGATACGAGACAGGGTAACACCGGGGAGCTGTTTTTT.

This clonotype was seen at least ten times. The chain joins TRBV20-1 to TRBJ2-2, with D unclear. Trimming removed 1 base from V and 2 bases from J, with 20 bases in between. The CDR3 runs to 18 residues. Germline lookup yields CDR1 DFQATT and CDR2 SNEGSKA (reference sequence). This CDR3 is CSARGPGPILTNTGELFF. In nucleotides, the CDR3 is TGCAGTGCTAGAGGCCCCGGACCAATCCTTACCAACACCGGGGAGCTGTTTTTT.

The table lists this clonotype with many counts. The rearrangement uses TRBV29-1 and TRBJ2-1; 8 nucleotides line up with TRBD1. The CDR3 is 11 residues long. V gave up 4 bases and J gave up 10 bases; unmatched junction bases: 3. Germline CDR1 SQVTM, CDR2 ANQGSEA. CDR3 in DNA: TGCAGCGTTGCAGGGGGCCGGGAGCAGTTCTTC. It is translated as CSVAGGREQFF.